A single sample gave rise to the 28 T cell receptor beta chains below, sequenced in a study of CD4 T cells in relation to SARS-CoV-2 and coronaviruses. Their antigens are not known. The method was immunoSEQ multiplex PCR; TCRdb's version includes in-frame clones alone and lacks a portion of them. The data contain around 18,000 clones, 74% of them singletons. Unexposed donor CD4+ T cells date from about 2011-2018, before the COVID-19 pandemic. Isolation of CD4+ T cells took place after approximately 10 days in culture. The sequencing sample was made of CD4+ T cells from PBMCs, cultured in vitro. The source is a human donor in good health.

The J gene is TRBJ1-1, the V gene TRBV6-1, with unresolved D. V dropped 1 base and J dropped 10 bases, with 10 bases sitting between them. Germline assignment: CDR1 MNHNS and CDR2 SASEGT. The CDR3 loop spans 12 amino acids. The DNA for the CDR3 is TGTGCCAGCAGTGAAGGGCCGCCTGGAGCTTTCTTT. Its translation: CASSEGPPGAFF.

The CDR3 here is CASRVGGTTDTQYF. The CDR3 nucleotides are TGTGCCAGCAGGGTTGGCGGGACCACAGATACGCAGTATTTT. The chain employs TRBV2 and TRBJ2-3; tentatively, D is TRBD2 (6 bases). Deletions cut 6 bases from V and 2 bases from J, with 12 bases between. CDR3 length: 14 residues. CDR1 is SNHLY and CDR2 is FYNNEI in the germline V gene.

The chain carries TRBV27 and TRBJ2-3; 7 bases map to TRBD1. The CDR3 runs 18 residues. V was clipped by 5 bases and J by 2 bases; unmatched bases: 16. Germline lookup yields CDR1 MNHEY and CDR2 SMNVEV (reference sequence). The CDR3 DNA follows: TGTGCCAGCAGTCCAACGGCTTGGACAGGAACCACCACAGATACGCAGTATTTT. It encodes CASSPTAWTGTTTDTQYF.

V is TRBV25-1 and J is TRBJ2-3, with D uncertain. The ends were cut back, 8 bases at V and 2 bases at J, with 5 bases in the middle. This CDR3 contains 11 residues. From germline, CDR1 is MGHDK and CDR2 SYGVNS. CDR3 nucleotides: TGTGCCAGCGGTTACACAGATACGCAGTATTTT. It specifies CASGYTDTQYF.

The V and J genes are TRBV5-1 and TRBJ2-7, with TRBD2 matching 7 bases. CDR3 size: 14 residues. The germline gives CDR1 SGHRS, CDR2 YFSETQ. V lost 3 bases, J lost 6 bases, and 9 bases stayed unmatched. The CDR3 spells CASSSGRGGSEQYF. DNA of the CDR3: TGCGCCAGCAGCTCGGGGAGGGGAGGATCCGAGCAGTACTTC. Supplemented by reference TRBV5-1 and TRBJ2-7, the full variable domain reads KAGVTQTPRYLIKTRGQQVTLSCSPISGHRSVSWYQQTPGQGLQFLFEYFSETQRNKGNFPGRFSGRQFSNSRSEMNVSTLELGDSALYLCASSSGRGGSEQYFGPGTRLTVT.

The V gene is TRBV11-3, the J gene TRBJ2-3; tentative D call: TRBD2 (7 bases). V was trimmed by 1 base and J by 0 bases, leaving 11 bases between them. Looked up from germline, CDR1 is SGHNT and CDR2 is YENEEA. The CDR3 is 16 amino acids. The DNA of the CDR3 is TGTGCCAGCAGCTTAGGGCGGGGGCCTAGCACAGATACGCAGTATTTT. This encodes CASSLGRGPSTDTQYF.

The CDR3 coding sequence is TGTGCCATCTATAAGAACACCGGGGAGCTGTTTTTT. This sequence encodes CAIYKNTGELFF. The chain is built from TRBV19 and TRBJ2-2; no firm D call. There are 12 residues in the CDR3. Between the trimmed V and J ends, which lost 10 bases and 1 base, there was a span of 7 bases. CDR1 is LNHDA and CDR2 is SQIVND in the germline V gene (reference sequence).

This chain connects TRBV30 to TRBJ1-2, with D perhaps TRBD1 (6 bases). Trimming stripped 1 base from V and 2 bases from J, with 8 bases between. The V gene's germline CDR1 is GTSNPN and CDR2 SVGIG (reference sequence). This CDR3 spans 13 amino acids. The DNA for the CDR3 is TGTGCCTGGAGTGGACAGGCGAACTATGGCTACACCTTC. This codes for CAWSGQANYGYTF.

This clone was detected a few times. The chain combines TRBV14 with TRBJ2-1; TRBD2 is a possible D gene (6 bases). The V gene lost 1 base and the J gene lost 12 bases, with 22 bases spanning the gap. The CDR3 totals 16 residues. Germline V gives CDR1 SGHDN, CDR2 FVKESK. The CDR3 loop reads CASSQGAMRGHPGQFF. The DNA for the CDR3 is TGTGCCAGCAGCCAAGGAGCAATGCGGGGCCACCCTGGGCAGTTCTTC.

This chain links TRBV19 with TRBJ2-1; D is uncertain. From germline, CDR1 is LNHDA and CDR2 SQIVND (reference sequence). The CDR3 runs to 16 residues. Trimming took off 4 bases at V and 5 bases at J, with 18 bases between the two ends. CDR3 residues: CASSTPRTKRNNEQFF. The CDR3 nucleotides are TGTGCCAGTAGTACCCCGCGCACCAAACGGAACAATGAGCAGTTCTTC.

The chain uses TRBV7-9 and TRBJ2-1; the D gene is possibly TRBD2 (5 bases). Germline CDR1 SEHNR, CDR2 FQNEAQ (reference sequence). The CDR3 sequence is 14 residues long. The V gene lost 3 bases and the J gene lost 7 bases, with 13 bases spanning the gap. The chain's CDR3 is CASSFRWEHNEQFF. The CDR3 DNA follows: TGTGCCAGCAGCTTCCGGTGGGAGCATAATGAGCAGTTCTTC.

The CDR3 protein is CASSPILTQRTNTEAFF. CDR3 nucleotides: TGTGCCAGCTCACCAATCTTGACACAACGAACGAACACTGAAGCTTTCTTT. This rearrangement joins TRBV18 to TRBJ1-1; no firm D call. Germline CDR1 and CDR2: KGHSH and LQKENI. The V and J ends lost 2 bases and 1 base respectively, with 17 bases between them. The CDR3 loop spans 17 amino acids.

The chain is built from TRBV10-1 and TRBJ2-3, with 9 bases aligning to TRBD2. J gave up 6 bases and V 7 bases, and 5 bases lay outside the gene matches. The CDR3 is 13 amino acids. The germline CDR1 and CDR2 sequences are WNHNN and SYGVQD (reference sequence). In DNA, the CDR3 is TGCGCCAGCAAGGAGCGGGAGGTTGATACGCAGTATTTT. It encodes CASKEREVDTQYF.

This CDR3 reads CASSKTTSREQFF. CDR3 nucleotide sequence: TGTGCCAGTAGTAAGACTACATCGCGGGAGCAGTTCTTC. J is TRBJ2-1 and V is TRBV19; maybe TRBD2 (5 bases). Trimming removed 4 bases at V and 10 bases at J, with 14 bases between. The germline V gene has CDR1 LNHDA and CDR2 SQIVND (reference sequence). This CDR3 is 13 amino acids long.

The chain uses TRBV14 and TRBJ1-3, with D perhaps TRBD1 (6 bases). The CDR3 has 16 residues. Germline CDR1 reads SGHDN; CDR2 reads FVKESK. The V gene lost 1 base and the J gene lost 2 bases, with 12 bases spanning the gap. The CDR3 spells CASSQATGLTGNTIYF. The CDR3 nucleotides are TGTGCCAGCAGCCAAGCTACAGGGCTTACTGGAAACACCATATATTTT.

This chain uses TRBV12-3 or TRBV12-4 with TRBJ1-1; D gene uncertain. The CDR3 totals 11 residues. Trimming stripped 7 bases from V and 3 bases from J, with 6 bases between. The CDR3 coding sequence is TGTGCCAGCAACCGAGACACTGAAGCTTTCTTT. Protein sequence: CASNRDTEAFF.

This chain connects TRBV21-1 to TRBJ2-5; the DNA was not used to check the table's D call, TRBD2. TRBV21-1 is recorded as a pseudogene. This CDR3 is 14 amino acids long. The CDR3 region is CASSTTSCLETQYF. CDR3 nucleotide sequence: TGTGCCAGCAGCACGACTAGTTGTTTAGAGACCCAGTACTTC.

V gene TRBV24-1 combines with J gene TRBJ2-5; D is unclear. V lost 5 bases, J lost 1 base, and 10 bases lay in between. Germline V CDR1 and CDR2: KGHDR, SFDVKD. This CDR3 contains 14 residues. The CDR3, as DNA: TGTGCCACCAGTGGCCTCGGAACCCAAGAGACCCAGTACTTC. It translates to CATSGLGTQETQYF.

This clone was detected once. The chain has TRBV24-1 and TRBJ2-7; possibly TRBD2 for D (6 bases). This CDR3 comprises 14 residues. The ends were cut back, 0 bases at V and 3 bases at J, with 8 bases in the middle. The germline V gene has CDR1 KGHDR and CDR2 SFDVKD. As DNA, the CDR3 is TGTGCCACCAGTGATTTGCGTAGCGGCTACGAGCAGTACTTC. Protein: CATSDLRSGYEQYF.

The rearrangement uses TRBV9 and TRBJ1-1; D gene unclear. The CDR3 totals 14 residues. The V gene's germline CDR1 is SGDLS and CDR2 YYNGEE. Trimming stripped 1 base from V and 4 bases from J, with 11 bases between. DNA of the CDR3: TGTGCCAGCAGCGTAAAGCCAGGAACCACTGAAGCTTTCTTT. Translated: CASSVKPGTTEAFF.

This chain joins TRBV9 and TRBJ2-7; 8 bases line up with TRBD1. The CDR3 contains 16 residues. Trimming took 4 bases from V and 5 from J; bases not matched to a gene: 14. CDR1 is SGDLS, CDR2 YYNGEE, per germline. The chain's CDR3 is CASSPTTGVPFDEQYF. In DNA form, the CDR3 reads TGTGCCAGCAGCCCGACGACAGGGGTCCCATTTGACGAGCAGTACTTC.

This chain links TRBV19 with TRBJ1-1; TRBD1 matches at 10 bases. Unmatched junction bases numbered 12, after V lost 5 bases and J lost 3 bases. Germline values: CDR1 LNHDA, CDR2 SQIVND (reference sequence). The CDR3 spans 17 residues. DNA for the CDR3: TGTGCCAGTAGTCCCGAAGACAGGGGGCGAGGGTACACTGAAGCTTTCTTT. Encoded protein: CASSPEDRGRGYTEAFF.

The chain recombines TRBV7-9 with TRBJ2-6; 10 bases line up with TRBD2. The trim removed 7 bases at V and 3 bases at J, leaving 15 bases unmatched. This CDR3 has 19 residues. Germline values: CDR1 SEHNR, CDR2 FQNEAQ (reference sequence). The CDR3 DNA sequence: TGTGCCAGCACCCAAAGGGGTTCTAGCGGGAGTAGTGGGGCCAACGTCCTGACTTTC. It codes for CASTQRGSSGSSGANVLTF.

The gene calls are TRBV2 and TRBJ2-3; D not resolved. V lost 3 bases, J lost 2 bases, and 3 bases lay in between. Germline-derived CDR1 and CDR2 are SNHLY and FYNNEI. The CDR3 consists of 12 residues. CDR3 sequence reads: CASSEYTDTQYF. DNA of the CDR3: TGTGCCAGCAGTGAGTACACAGATACGCAGTATTTT. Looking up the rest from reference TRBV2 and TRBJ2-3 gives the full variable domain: EPEVTQTPSHQVTQMGQEVILRCVPISNHLYFYWYRQILGQKVEFLVSFYNNEISEKSEIFDDQFSVERPDGSNFTLKIRSTKLEDSAMYFCASSEYTDTQYFGPGTRLTVL.

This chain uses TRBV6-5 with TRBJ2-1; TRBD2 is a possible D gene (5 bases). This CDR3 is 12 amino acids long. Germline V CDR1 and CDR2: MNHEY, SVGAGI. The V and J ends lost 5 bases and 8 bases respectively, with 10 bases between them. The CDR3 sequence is CASSPAEDEQFF. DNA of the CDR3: TGTGCCAGCAGTCCCGCGGAGGATGAGCAGTTCTTC.

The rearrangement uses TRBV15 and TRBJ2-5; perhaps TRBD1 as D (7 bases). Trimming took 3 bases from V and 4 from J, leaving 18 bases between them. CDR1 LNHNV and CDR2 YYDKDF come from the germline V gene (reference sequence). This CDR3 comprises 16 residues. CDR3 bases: TGTGCCACCAGCAGTAAATTCGGGCAGGGGGGAGAGACCCAGTACTTC. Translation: CATSSKFGQGGETQYF.

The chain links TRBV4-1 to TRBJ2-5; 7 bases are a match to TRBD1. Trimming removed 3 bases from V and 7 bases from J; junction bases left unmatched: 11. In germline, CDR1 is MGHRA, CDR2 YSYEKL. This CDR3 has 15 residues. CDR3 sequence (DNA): TGCGCCAGCAGCCAGGGACAGTCGGCTCAGGGGACCCAGTACTTC. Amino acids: CASSQGQSAQGTQYF.

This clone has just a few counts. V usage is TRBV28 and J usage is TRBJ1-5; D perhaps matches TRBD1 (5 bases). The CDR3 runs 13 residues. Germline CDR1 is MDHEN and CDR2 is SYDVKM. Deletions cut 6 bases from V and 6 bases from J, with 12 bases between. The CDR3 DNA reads TGTGCCAGCAGCCCCGGGACCCCTCAGCCCCAGCATTTT. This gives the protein CASSPGTPQPQHF.